Each of the 32 T cell receptor beta chains below was sequenced from the same sample in a study of T and B cells in COVID-19 patients. Blood genomic DNA input for TRB amplification was about 240-550 ng. TRB rearrangements were amplified by multiplex PCR with BIOMED2 TRB-A/B primers. Each CDR3 protein gets one entry after TCRdb re-called the multiplex PCR reads with MiXCR. The table includes more than 7,000 distinct CDR3 sequences, about 38% detected once. Sample: blood. The receptors were gathered from a human donor who had recovered from COVID-19.

The rearrangement uses TRBV7-2 and TRBJ2-2; D tentatively reads TRBD1 or TRBD2 (5 bases each). V dropped 0 bases and J dropped 5 bases, with 10 bases sitting between them. The germline V gene has CDR1 SGHTA and CDR2 FQGNSA. This CDR3 has 15 residues. The CDR3 reads CASSLAGRGTGELFF. The CDR3 region has the DNA TGTGCCAGCAGCTTAGCGGGGCGCGGGACCGGGGAGCTGTTTTTT.

The V gene is TRBV5-1, the J gene TRBJ2-5; maybe TRBD2 (6 bases). CDR1 is SGHRS, CDR2 YFSETQ, per germline. Trimming shortened V by 0 bases and J by 4 bases, and 13 bases separated the two germline ends. This CDR3 is 15 amino acids long. The CDR3 DNA sequence: TGCGCCAGCAGCTTGGCTGGACGGGGAGGAGAGACCCAGTACTTC. It specifies CASSLAGRGGETQYF.

V and J are TRBV6-6 and TRBJ2-5, with TRBD1 as a possible D gene (5 bases). Trimming left V 4 bases short and J 1 base short, with 10 bases between. There are 14 residues in the CDR3. Germline V lookup: CDR1 MNHNY, CDR2 SVGAGI (reference sequence). The CDR3 sequence is CASSFDRLQETQYF. CDR3 coding DNA: TGTGCCAGCAGTTTCGACAGACTCCAAGAGACCCAGTACTTC.

Worth noting for this clonotype: A much larger clone lies a single base off, so this may be a read error. This chain connects TRBV19 to TRBJ1-4; D remains ambiguous. CDR3 size: 19 residues. Germline values: CDR1 LNHDA, CDR2 SQIVND (reference sequence). CDR3 loop: CASSMVVAARPGTNKKLFF. The CDR3 nucleotides read TGTGCCAGTAGTATGGTGGTGGCGGCACGGCCGGGAACTAATAAAAAACTGTTTTTT.

The V call is TRBV6-5, the J call TRBJ2-7, with D unresolved. Trimming shortened V by 5 bases and J by 3 bases, and 14 bases separated the two germline ends. Germline V CDR1 and CDR2: MNHEY, SVGAGI. The CDR3 is 14 residues long. The chain's CDR3 is CASSTSPAGYEQYF. The CDR3 bases are TGTGCCAGCAGTACCTCCCCGGCAGGCTACGAGCAGTACTTC.

Within the sample, this clonotype is medium-sized. This rearrangement joins TRBV19 to TRBJ2-3; D is perhaps TRBD2 (6 bases). Trimming shortened V by 11 bases and J by 2 bases, and 14 bases separated the two germline ends. The CDR3 totals 13 residues. The germline V gene has CDR1 LNHDA and CDR2 SQIVND (reference sequence). The CDR3 DNA reads as TGTGCCTCTCTGGAGGGGCCCACAGATACGCAGTATTTT. It is translated as CASLEGPTDTQYF.

The chain recombines TRBV6-5 with TRBJ2-5; 7 bases fit TRBD1. CDR3 size: 15 residues. The germline V gene has CDR1 MNHEY and CDR2 SVGAGI. J was trimmed by 4 bases and V by 5 bases; bases with no gene match: 10. CDR3 protein: CASSEAVDRRETQYF. The CDR3 coding sequence is TGTGCCAGCAGTGAAGCGGTGGACAGGCGAGAGACCCAGTACTTC.

This sequence joins TRBV6-2 or TRBV6-3 and TRBJ2-2; a weak D match, TRBD1 (6 bases). CDR1 MNHEY and CDR2 SVGEGT come from the germline V gene. The CDR3 spans 12 residues. Trimming stripped 10 bases from V and 9 bases from J, with 15 bases between. CDR3 region: CAIQQGRRELFF. CDR3 nucleotides: TGTGCCATCCAGCAGGGGCGTCGGGAGCTGTTTTTT.

The V gene is TRBV27, the J gene TRBJ2-2; D is possibly TRBD1 (5 bases). There are 17 residues in the CDR3. The germline V gene encodes CDR1 MNHEY and CDR2 SMNVEV (reference sequence). Between the trimmed V and J ends, which lost 5 bases and 1 base, there was a span of 17 bases. The chain's CDR3 is CASSSIRLQGNTGELFF. CDR3 nucleotides: TGTGCCAGCAGTAGCATCCGTCTCCAGGGGAACACCGGGGAGCTGTTTTTT.

By sample share, this clonotype is medium-sized. The chain joins TRBV19 to TRBJ2-6; D is unresolved. CDR3 length: 14 amino acids. V was clipped by 1 base and J by 1 base, with 2 bases between them. Germline lookup yields CDR1 LNHDA and CDR2 SQIVND (reference sequence). In DNA form, the CDR3 reads TGTGCCAGTAGTATAGGTTCTGGGGCCAACGTCCTGACTTTC. This sequence encodes CASSIGSGANVLTF.

This sequence joins TRBV6-5 and TRBJ2-5; 8 bases match TRBD1. CDR3 length: 14 residues. V lost 5 bases to trimming and J lost 5 bases; unmatched junction nucleotides: 7. Germline CDR1 reads MNHEY; CDR2 reads SVGAGI. In nucleotides, the CDR3 is TGTGCCAGCAGTCCGACAGGGGCAGAGGAGACCCAGTACTTC. It is translated as CASSPTGAEETQYF.

This clonotype has more than one count but fewer than ten. V is TRBV19 and J is TRBJ1-1; D is unclear. The CDR3 runs 12 residues. V lost 7 bases to trimming and J lost 12 bases, with 18 bases between them. Germline values: CDR1 LNHDA, CDR2 SQIVND (reference sequence). The DNA of the CDR3 is TGTGCCAGTACCACTCCGGAGCGCCATCCTTTCTTT. Protein sequence: CASTTPERHPFF.

As regards this clonotype: This may stem from a read error, because a much larger clone lies one nucleotide away. CDR3 sequence reads: CASSRDSYNKQFF. The CDR3 bases are TGTGCCAGTAGTAGGGACAGCTACAATAAGCAGTTCTTC. The J gene is TRBJ2-1, the V gene TRBV19; 7 nucleotides line up with TRBD1. The germline CDR1 and CDR2 sequences are LNHDA and SQIVND (reference sequence). The CDR3 is 13 amino acids.

The chain uses TRBV19 and TRBJ1-1; no reliable D call. Deletions cut 5 bases from V and 2 bases from J, with 9 bases between. CDR1 is LNHDA and CDR2 is SQIVND in the germline V gene (reference sequence). This CDR3 has 13 residues. For the CDR3, the DNA is TGTGCCAGTAGTCCAAAGGGTAACACTGAAGCTTTCTTT. It is translated as CASSPKGNTEAFF.

The chain joins TRBV15 to TRBJ2-5; D unresolved. Per germline, CDR1 LNHNV and CDR2 YYDKDF (reference sequence). The CDR3 length is 14 residues. V dropped 1 base and J dropped 3 bases, with 9 bases sitting between them. CDR3 region: CATSRVSSKETQYF. The CDR3 region has the DNA TGTGCCACCAGCAGAGTGAGCAGCAAAGAGACCCAGTACTTC.

The chain links TRBV6-1 to TRBJ2-7; unclear D gene. Trimming removed 0 bases at V and 4 bases at J, with 10 bases between. The CDR3 runs to 14 residues. CDR1 is MNHNS and CDR2 is SASEGT in the germline V gene. CDR3 nucleotides: TGTGCCAGCAGTGAAGCACTGGTCTTTTACGAGCAGTACTTC. Translated: CASSEALVFYEQYF.

The chain is built from TRBV6-5 and TRBJ1-2, with a tentative D call TRBD1 (5 bases). This CDR3 is 16 amino acids long. V lost 5 bases, J lost 8 bases, and 24 bases lay in between. Germline lookup yields CDR1 MNHEY and CDR2 SVGAGI. CDR3 amino acids: CASSPNPGSGSGGYTF. The CDR3 DNA reads TGTGCCAGCAGTCCAAACCCCGGGTCAGGGAGTGGGGGCTACACCTTC.

This rearrangement joins TRBV6-1 to TRBJ1-2; D might be TRBD1 (6 bases). Trimming took off 7 bases at V and 8 bases at J, with 14 bases between the two ends. The CDR3 loop spans 12 amino acids. Per germline, CDR1 MNHNS and CDR2 SASEGT. The DNA for the CDR3 is TGTGCCAGCACCACCGGGGGCCTCGGCTACACCTTC. It translates to CASTTGGLGYTF.

The chain couples TRBV6-1 to TRBJ2-2, with 8 bases that match TRBD1. The junction had 9 bases not matched to a gene; V was cut back by 6 bases and J by 6 bases. The CDR3 sequence is 15 residues long. Germline assignment: CDR1 MNHNS and CDR2 SASEGT. CDR3 coding DNA: TGTGCCAGCAGCCAATCCAGGGGGCAGGCCGGGGAGCTGTTTTTT. This codes for CASSQSRGQAGELFF.

The rearrangement joins TRBV6-6 to TRBJ1-1, with TRBD1 as a possible D gene (5 bases). With 6 bases removed from V and 6 bases from J, the gap between germline ends came to 14 bases. Germline values: CDR1 MNHNY, CDR2 SVGAGI (reference sequence). The CDR3 extends over 13 amino acids. The CDR3 region has the DNA TGTGCCAGCAGCATTGGGACCAATGCTGAAGCTTTCTTT. Amino acid sequence: CASSIGTNAEAFF.

In this sample, this clonotype turned up a few times. At one end, the junction sequence differs from germline, possibly due to a read error. The V call is TRBV6-2 or TRBV6-3, the J call TRBJ2-6, with a tentative D call TRBD2 (6 bases). The CDR3 consists of 16 residues. In germline, CDR1 is MNHEY, CDR2 SVGEGT. CDR3 in DNA: TGTGCCATCAGTGAGTCGGCGGGGCGTGGGGCCAACGTCCTGACTTTC. Protein product: CAISESAGRGANVLTF.

In this sample, this clonotype turned up a few times. The chain links TRBV7-6 to TRBJ2-1, with no clear D. Trimming took off 1 base at V and 2 bases at J, with 18 bases between the two ends. The CDR3 is made up of 18 amino acids. Germline CDR1 is SGHVS and CDR2 is FNYEAQ. This chain's CDR3 is CASSLGLGSGSTYNEQFF. The CDR3 DNA reads as TGTGCCAGCAGCTTAGGACTTGGCTCCGGGTCTACCTACAATGAGCAGTTCTTC.

This clonotype is medium-sized within its sample. The chain joins TRBV19 to TRBJ2-7, with 8 bases matching TRBD1. The CDR3 spans 15 residues. The germline V gene encodes CDR1 LNHDA and CDR2 SQIVND (reference sequence). V shed 3 bases and J 2 bases; nucleotides not matched to a gene: 6. The CDR3 bases are TGTGCCAGTAGTATGGGGGACAGGCCTCCCTACGAGCAGTACTTC. Translated: CASSMGDRPPYEQYF. Full variable domain (remainder filled in from reference TRBV19 and TRBJ2-7): DGGITQSPKYLFRKEGQNVTLSCEQNLNHDAMYWYRQDPGQGLRLIYYSQIVNDFQKGDIAEGYSVSREKKESFPLTVTSAQKNPTAFYLCASSMGDRPPYEQYFGPGTRLTVT.

This clonotype has only one observation. The chain uses TRBV5-1 and TRBJ2-7; D is undetermined. V was clipped by 1 base and J by 6 bases, with 8 bases between them. This CDR3 spans 12 amino acids. From germline, CDR1 is SGHRS and CDR2 YFSETQ. CDR3 sequence (DNA): TGCGCCAGCAGCTTGTTGGGTATCGAGCAGTACTTC. It translates to CASSLLGIEQYF.

J is TRBJ1-4 and V is TRBV15; TRBD1 aligns across 8 bases. Germline assignment: CDR1 LNHNV and CDR2 YYDKDF (reference sequence). The CDR3 extends over 16 amino acids. J lost 8 bases, V lost 3 bases, and 11 bases had no gene match. As DNA, the CDR3 is TGTGCCACCAGCAGGGCGTCAGGGGGCGAGGGAGAAAAACTGTTTTTT. It codes for CATSRASGGEGEKLFF.

Here the CDR3 reads CASSQGMSYEQYF. CDR3 nucleotide sequence: TGTGCCAGCAGCCAAGGGATGTCCTACGAGCAGTACTTC. The chain employs TRBV5-4 and TRBJ2-7; D remains unclear. Germline CDR1 SGHNT, CDR2 YYREEE (reference sequence). CDR3 size: 13 residues. V lost 4 bases and J lost 1, with 9 bases in between.

The chain carries TRBV6-5 and TRBJ1-5; maybe TRBD1 (5 bases). The CDR3 spans 14 residues. V shed 2 bases and J shed 6 bases, with 11 bases lying between them. CDR1 and CDR2 (germline): MNHEY, SVGAGI. The CDR3 DNA reads TGTGCCAGCAGTTACCGGGGGGTCAGTCAGCCCCAGCATTTT. As protein: CASSYRGVSQPQHF.

This clonotype was counted a few times. V gene TRBV6-2 or TRBV6-3 combines with J gene TRBJ2-7; TRBD1 aligns across 8 bases. CDR1 is MNHEY and CDR2 is SVGEGT in the germline V gene. Unmatched junction bases numbered 7, after V lost 6 bases and J lost 3 bases. The CDR3 spans 14 residues. This CDR3 reads CASSADRGLYEQYF. For the CDR3, the DNA is TGTGCCAGCAGCGCCGACAGGGGACTCTACGAGCAGTACTTC.

V is TRBV5-4 and J is TRBJ2-2, with D possibly TRBD1 on 5 matching bases. V was cut by 2 bases and J by 3 bases, with 11 bases left in between. Germline CDR1 and CDR2: SGHNT and YYREEE (reference sequence). CDR3 size: 15 residues. Here the CDR3 reads CASSFQDKDTGELFF. CDR3 nucleotides: TGTGCCAGCAGCTTTCAGGACAAAGACACCGGGGAGCTGTTTTTT.

By proportion, this clonotype is medium-sized. The chain carries TRBV19 and TRBJ1-4, with D possibly TRBD1 on 5 matching bases. The V gene lost 1 base and the J gene lost 8 bases, with 17 bases spanning the gap. Germline V gene sequence: CDR1 LNHDA, CDR2 SQIVND (reference sequence). The CDR3 contains 16 residues. The CDR3 here is CASSIGRVRIGEKLFF. CDR3 in DNA: TGTGCCAGTAGTATAGGCAGGGTACGGATCGGCGAAAAACTGTTTTTT.

Comment on this clonotype: With a much larger clone just one base away, this may be a read error. V is TRBV6-6 and J is TRBJ2-2; TRBD2 matches 10 bases. This CDR3 spans 16 amino acids. Germline V lookup: CDR1 MNHNY, CDR2 SVGAGI (reference sequence). CDR3 coding DNA: TGTGTCAGCAGTTATGTAGCGGGAGGCTACACCGGGGAGCTGTTTTTT. It codes for CVSSYVAGGYTGELFF.

This clonotype came up once. The chain is built from TRBV15 and TRBJ1-3, with 7 positions matching TRBD1. Germline CDR1 is LNHNV and CDR2 is YYDKDF (reference sequence). The CDR3 covers 15 residues. J was trimmed by 4 bases and V by 2 bases; bases with no gene match: 5. In DNA, the CDR3 is TGTGCCACCAGCAGACAGGGGGTCCAAGGAAACACCATATATTTT. Amino acids: CATSRQGVQGNTIYF.